These T cell receptor beta chains were read from a single sample in a study of regulatory T cells in long-lasting Graves disease. TCRdb recomputed calls from the multiplex PCR reads with MiXCR, one row per CDR3 protein. The sample yields 500,000 to 700,000 distinct CDR3 sequences, around 15% seen once. These data are also associated with another study on T cells in Graves' hyperthyroidism and ophthalmopathy.

Sequenced here: peripheral blood mononuclear cells (PBMCs), sampled at new diagnosis, from a patient treated with antithyroid drugs. Every receptor here comes from a woman between 25 and 40 years old with Graves disease. Both conserved end residues are part of each CDR3. Each record gives: clone size, V gene, J gene, D gene, CDR3 protein, CDR3 DNA. The D gene is left open where the match is weak. Size is stated for part of the rows, as once, few or many counts, or as a class when the clone is expanded.

clone size: .; V gene: TRBV5-4; J gene: TRBJ1-1; D gene: .; CDR3 protein: CASSLAAALNTEAFF; CDR3 DNA: TGTGCCAGCAGCTTGGCCGCAGCCCTGAACACTGAAGCTTTCTTT
clone size: many; V gene: TRBV28; J gene: TRBJ2-7; D gene: TRBD2; CDR3 protein: CASMTWTSGSYEQYF; CDR3 DNA: TGTGCCAGCATGACGTGGACTAGCGGGAGCTACGAGCAGTACTTC
clone size: .; V gene: TRBV6-2/TRBV6-3; J gene: TRBJ1-1; D gene: .; CDR3 protein: CTSSPGPNTEAFF; CDR3 DNA: TGTACCAGCTCCCCAGGGCCCAACACTGAAGCTTTCTTT
clone size: few; V gene: TRBV6-2/TRBV6-3; J gene: TRBJ1-3; D gene: .; CDR3 protein: CASSYFGPKTGNTIYF; CDR3 DNA: TGTGCCAGCAGTTACTTTGGCCCGAAGACTGGAAACACCATATATTTT
clone size: .; V gene: TRBV4-1; J gene: TRBJ2-3; D gene: TRBD2; CDR3 protein: CASSQESGGGTQYF; CDR3 DNA: TGCGCCAGCAGCCAAGAATCCGGGGGGGGTACGCAGTATTTT
clone size: many; V gene: TRBV20-1; J gene: TRBJ1-5; D gene: .; CDR3 protein: CSAKGGSEPQHF; CDR3 DNA: TGCAGTGCTAAAGGTGGGTCGGAGCCCCAGCATTTT
clone size: few; V gene: TRBV28; J gene: TRBJ1-6; D gene: .; CDR3 protein: CASSFGGGGRNSPLHF; CDR3 DNA: TGTGCCAGCAGTTTCGGAGGGGGAGGCAGGAATTCACCCCTCCACTTT
clone size: many; V gene: TRBV2; J gene: TRBJ1-2; D gene: .; CDR3 protein: CASSEQGNYGYTF; CDR3 DNA: TGTGCCAGCAGTGAGCAGGGGAACTATGGCTACACCTTC
clone size: many; V gene: TRBV27; J gene: TRBJ2-7; D gene: .; CDR3 protein: CASSTLGLSQTYEQYF; CDR3 DNA: TGTGCCAGCAGTACGCTGGGACTTAGCCAGACCTACGAGCAGTACTTC
clone size: many; V gene: TRBV6-1; J gene: TRBJ2-2; D gene: .; CDR3 protein: CASRARTVVAGELFF; CDR3 DNA: TGTGCCAGCAGAGCAAGGACAGTGGTGGCCGGGGAGCTGTTTTTT
clone size: .; V gene: TRBV7-8; J gene: TRBJ2-1; D gene: TRBD1; CDR3 protein: CASSLGRGQGPFYNEQFF; CDR3 DNA: TGTGCCAGCAGCTTAGGCAGGGGACAGGGGCCTTTCTACAATGAGCAGTTCTTC
clone size: .; V gene: TRBV6-1; J gene: TRBJ2-3; D gene: TRBD1; CDR3 protein: CASSEGPTGGWGQYF; CDR3 DNA: TGTGCCAGCAGTGAAGGCCCCACAGGGGGCTGGGGGCAGTATTTT
clone size: .; V gene: TRBV4-2; J gene: TRBJ1-1; D gene: TRBD1; CDR3 protein: CASSQVGTGATEAFF; CDR3 DNA: TGTGCCAGCAGCCAAGTGGGGACAGGCGCCACTGAAGCTTTCTTT
clone size: few; V gene: TRBV5-1; J gene: TRBJ2-1; D gene: .; CDR3 protein: CASSLAGTTGEEQFF; CDR3 DNA: TGCGCCAGCAGCTTGGCCGGGACCACGGGGGAGGAGCAGTTCTTC
clone size: many; V gene: TRBV20-1; J gene: TRBJ2-1; D gene: .; CDR3 protein: CSAKQIVHNEQFF; CDR3 DNA: TGCAGTGCTAAGCAAATTGTGCACAATGAGCAGTTCTTC
clone size: .; V gene: TRBV20-1; J gene: TRBJ2-5; D gene: TRBD1; CDR3 protein: CSASRDRAQETQYF; CDR3 DNA: TGCAGTGCTTCCCGGGACAGGGCACAAGAGACCCAGTACTTC
clone size: .; V gene: TRBV7-3; J gene: TRBJ2-2; D gene: TRBD2; CDR3 protein: CASSLGLEISGELFF; CDR3 DNA: TGTGCCAGCAGCTTAGGACTAGAAATATCGGGGGAGCTGTTTTTT
clone size: few; V gene: TRBV5-5; J gene: TRBJ2-3; D gene: .; CDR3 protein: CASRPRSGLSTDTQYF; CDR3 DNA: TGTGCCAGCAGACCAAGAAGCGGCCTTAGCACAGATACGCAGTATTTT
clone size: .; V gene: TRBV5-1; J gene: TRBJ2-7; D gene: TRBD2; CDR3 protein: CASSPRTSGRSYEQYF; CDR3 DNA: TGCGCCAGCAGCCCTAGGACTAGCGGGAGGAGCTACGAGCAGTACTTC
clone size: .; V gene: TRBV7-9; J gene: TRBJ2-7; D gene: TRBD2; CDR3 protein: CASSLDPGKAGGSSSYEQYF; CDR3 DNA: TGTGCCAGCAGCTTAGACCCCGGAAAAGCGGGAGGGTCGAGCTCCTACGAGCAGTACTTC